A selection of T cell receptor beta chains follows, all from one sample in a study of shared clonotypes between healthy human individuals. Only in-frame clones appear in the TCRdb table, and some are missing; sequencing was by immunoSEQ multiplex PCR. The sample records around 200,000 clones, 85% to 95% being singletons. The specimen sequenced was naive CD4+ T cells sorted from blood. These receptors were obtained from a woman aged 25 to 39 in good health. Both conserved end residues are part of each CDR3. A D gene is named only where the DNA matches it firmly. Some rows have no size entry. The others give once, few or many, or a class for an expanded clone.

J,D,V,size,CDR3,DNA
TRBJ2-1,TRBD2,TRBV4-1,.,CASSQLAGGPNEQFF,TGCGCCAGCAGCCAACTAGCGGGAGGGCCCAATGAGCAGTTCTTC
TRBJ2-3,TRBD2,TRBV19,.,CASRTSGPTDTQYF,TGTGCCAGTCGGACTAGCGGGCCCACAGATACGCAGTATTTT
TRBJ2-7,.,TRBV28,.,CASNTGRAYEQYF,TGTGCCAGCAATACGGGACGGGCATACGAGCAGTACTTC
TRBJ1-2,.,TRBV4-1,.,CASSQEGRYGYTF,TGCGCCAGCAGCCAAGAGGGGCGCTATGGCTACACCTTC
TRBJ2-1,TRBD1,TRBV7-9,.,CASSLGTGGFEQFF,TGTGCCAGCAGCTTGGGGACAGGGGGCTTCGAGCAGTTCTTC
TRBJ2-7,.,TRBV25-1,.,CASSEPYRPYEQYF,TGTGCCAGCAGTGAACCGTATCGGCCCTACGAGCAGTACTTC
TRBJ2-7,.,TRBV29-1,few,CSVEVIFGHEQYF,TGCAGCGTTGAGGTGATCTTTGGCCACGAGCAGTACTTC
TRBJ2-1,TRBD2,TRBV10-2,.,CASSESVLAGGEQFF,TGCGCCAGCAGTGAGTCCGTACTAGCGGGAGGGGAGCAGTTCTTC
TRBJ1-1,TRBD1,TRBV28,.,CASRRTGEAFF,TGTGCCAGCAGGAGGACAGGTGAAGCTTTCTTT
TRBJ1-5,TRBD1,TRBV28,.,CASSVRTGDNQPQHF,TGTGCCAGCAGCGTTCGGACAGGGGACAATCAGCCCCAGCATTTT
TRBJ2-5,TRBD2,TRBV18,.,CASSPLGTSGRKETQYF,TGTGCCAGCTCACCACTGGGGACTAGCGGGAGAAAGGAGACCCAGTACTTC
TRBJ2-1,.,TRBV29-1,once,CSVAQRTSSYNEQFF,TGCAGCGTTGCCCAGCGGACGAGCTCCTACAATGAGCAGTTCTTC
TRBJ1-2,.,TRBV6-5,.,CASSYSHGRDYGYTF,TGTGCCAGCAGTTACTCGCACGGGAGGGACTATGGCTACACCTTC
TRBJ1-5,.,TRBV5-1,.,CASSLDAGSNQPQHF,TGCGCCAGCAGCTTGGATGCAGGTAGCAATCAGCCCCAGCATTTT
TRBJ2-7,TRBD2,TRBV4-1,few,CASSQFTSGGGGDEQYF,TGCGCCAGCAGCCAATTTACTAGCGGAGGAGGGGGTGACGAGCAGTACTTC
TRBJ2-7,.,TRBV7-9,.,CASSLGTERAYEQYF,TGTGCCAGCAGCTTAGGGACAGAGAGAGCGTACGAGCAGTACTTC
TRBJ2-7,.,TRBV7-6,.,CASSLNNEQYF,TGTGCCAGCAGCTTAAACAACGAGCAGTACTTC
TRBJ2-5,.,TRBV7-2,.,CASSLVGAAPGETQYF,TGTGCCAGCAGCTTAGTGGGTGCCGCCCCTGGGGAGACCCAGTACTTC
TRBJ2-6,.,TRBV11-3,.,CASSPTVGRALSGANVLTF,TGTGCCAGCAGCCCCACGGTTGGGCGAGCCCTCTCTGGGGCCAACGTCCTGACTTTC
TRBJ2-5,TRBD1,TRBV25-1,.,CASRKSQGALETQYF,TGTGCCAGCAGGAAGTCACAGGGGGCTTTAGAGACCCAGTACTTC
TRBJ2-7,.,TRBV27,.,CASSRRLGGFYEQYF,TGTGCCAGCAGCCGTAGACTAGGCGGGTTTTACGAGCAGTACTTC
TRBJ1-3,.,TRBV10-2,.,CASSEGGPGNTIYF,TGCGCCAGCAGTGAAGGAGGCCCCGGAAACACCATATATTTT
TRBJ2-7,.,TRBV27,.,CASSSGQTYEQYF,TGTGCCAGCAGTTCAGGACAGACCTACGAGCAGTACTTC
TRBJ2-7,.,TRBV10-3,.,CAIRGREAGGYEQYF,TGTGCCATCAGGGGCCGGGAGGCAGGGGGCTACGAGCAGTACTTC
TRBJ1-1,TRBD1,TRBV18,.,CASLGGQANTEAFF,TGTGCCAGCTTGGGAGGACAGGCCAACACTGAAGCTTTCTTT
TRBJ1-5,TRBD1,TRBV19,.,CASRQYGTGDQPQHF,TGTGCCAGTAGACAATATGGTACAGGGGATCAGCCCCAGCATTTT
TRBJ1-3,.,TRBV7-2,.,CASSFSLVSSGNTIYF,TGTGCCAGCAGCTTTTCGCTCGTTTCCTCTGGAAACACCATATATTTT
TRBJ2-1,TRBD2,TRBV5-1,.,CASSPVGLAGVGEQFF,TGCGCCAGCAGCCCCGTTGGGCTAGCGGGAGTCGGCGAGCAGTTCTTC
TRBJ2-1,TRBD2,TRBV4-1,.,CASSQDYAGGPYEQFF,TGCGCCAGCAGCCAAGATTACGCGGGAGGGCCCTATGAGCAGTTCTTC
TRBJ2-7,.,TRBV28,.,CATHMGEVAYEQYF,TGTGCCACCCATATGGGGGAGGTGGCTTACGAGCAGTACTTC
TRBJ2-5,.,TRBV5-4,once,CASSLEREETQYF,TGTGCCAGCAGCTTGGAAAGGGAAGAGACCCAGTACTTC
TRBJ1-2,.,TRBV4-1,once,CASSQEPGGGVFDGYTF,TGCGCCAGCAGCCAAGAGCCGGGGGGGGGCGTATTTGATGGCTACACCTTC
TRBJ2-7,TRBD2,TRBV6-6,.,CASKAGENYEQYF,TGTGCCAGCAAGGCGGGAGAGAACTACGAGCAGTACTTC
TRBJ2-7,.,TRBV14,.,CASSQDEAALVEQYF,TGTGCCAGCAGCCAAGATGAGGCGGCGTTAGTGGAGCAGTACTTC
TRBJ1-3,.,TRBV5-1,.,CASSLGAGTSGNTIYF,TGCGCCAGCAGCTTGGGGGCCGGGACTTCTGGAAACACCATATATTTT
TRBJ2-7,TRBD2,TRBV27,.,CASSSSGRASYEQYF,TGTGCCAGCAGCTCTAGCGGGAGGGCCTCGTACGAGCAGTACTTC
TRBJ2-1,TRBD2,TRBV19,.,CASSPSGLAGGIEQFF,TGTGCCAGTAGTCCCTCGGGACTAGCGGGAGGTATCGAGCAGTTCTTC
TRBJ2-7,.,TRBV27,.,CASTFRSSPYEQYF,TGTGCCAGCACCTTTCGGTCAAGTCCCTACGAGCAGTACTTC
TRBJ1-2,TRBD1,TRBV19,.,CASILVRQGDGYTF,TGTGCCAGTATTTTAGTCCGACAGGGCGATGGCTACACCTTC
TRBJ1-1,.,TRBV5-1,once,CASSLVALVSEAFF,TGCGCCAGCAGCTTGGTCGCACTCGTATCTGAAGCTTTCTTT
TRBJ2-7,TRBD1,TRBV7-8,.,CASSLATGQGMYEQYF,TGTGCCAGCAGCTTAGCGACGGGACAGGGCATGTACGAGCAGTACTTC
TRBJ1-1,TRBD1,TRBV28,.,CASRYRDRVTEAFF,TGTGCCAGCAGGTACCGGGACAGGGTCACTGAAGCTTTCTTT
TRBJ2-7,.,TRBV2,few,CASSDRDSVYEQYF,TGTGCCAGCAGTGATCGAGACAGTGTCTACGAGCAGTACTTC
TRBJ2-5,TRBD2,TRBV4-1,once,CASSQDSPPSGILKTQYF,TGCGCCAGCAGCCAAGATTCCCCTCCTAGCGGGATACTAAAGACCCAGTACTTC